The next 31 T cell receptor beta chains were all read from a single sample in a study of cytomegalovirus exposure and HLA in healthy donors. PCR primers comprised 60 Vbeta and 13 Jbeta primers. Some clones are missing from TCRdb's copy, which holds only in-frame ones; the method was immunoSEQ multiplex PCR. The sample has roughly 45,000 clones. The specimen was PBMCs. Source of these receptors: a woman younger than 45 in good health and CMV-seronegative.

This rearrangement joins TRBV6-5 to TRBJ2-3; 11 bases agree with TRBD2. Trimming at V came to 4 bases and at J to 1 base, leaving 4 bases not matched to a gene. Germline values: CDR1 MNHEY, CDR2 SVGAGI. CDR3 length equals 16 residues. The CDR3 region is CASSSLAGVRTDTQYF. The CDR3 DNA reads TGTGCCAGCAGTTCACTAGCGGGAGTTCGCACAGATACGCAGTATTTT.

The chain links TRBV9 to TRBJ2-3; 7 nucleotides agree with TRBD2. The V segment lost 4 bases and the J segment 2 bases; nucleotides outside the gene matches: 10. This CDR3 spans 16 amino acids. Germline values: CDR1 SGDLS, CDR2 YYNGEE. The CDR3 loop reads CASSPALAVPTDTQYF. In DNA, the CDR3 is TGTGCCAGCAGCCCCGCTCTAGCGGTTCCCACAGATACGCAGTATTTT.

The CDR3 is CAISEGLRAGNQPQHF. CDR3 sequence (DNA): TGTGCCATCAGTGAGGGTTTACGGGCAGGGAATCAGCCCCAGCATTTT. The chain links TRBV10-3 to TRBJ1-5, with D perhaps matching TRBD1 (5 bases). Trimming pared 2 bases from V and 4 bases from J, leaving 15 bases between. CDR3 length: 16 residues. Germline CDR1 and CDR2: ENHRY and SYGVKD.

With regard to this clone: A junction boundary mismatches the germline segment, possibly from a read error. This sequence joins TRBV7-3 and TRBJ1-2; 9 positions match TRBD1. This CDR3 has 13 amino acids. Germline V lookup: CDR1 SGHTA, CDR2 FQGTGA. The CDR3 DNA reads as TGTGCCAGCACCTTACAGGACAGGGGACGTCTGACCTTC. It encodes CASTLQDRGRLTF. The variable domain in full, with the rest retrieved from reference TRBV7-3 and TRBJ1-2, is GAGVSQTPSNKVTEKGKYVELRCDPISGHTALYWYRQSLGQGPEFLIYFQGTGAADDSGLPNDRFFAVRPEGSVSTLKIQRTERGDSAVYLCASTLQDRGRLTFGSGTRLTVV.

This rearrangement joins TRBV5-4 to TRBJ2-7; 9 positions match TRBD1. V dropped 4 bases and J dropped 1; count of bases not matched to a gene: 3. Germline lookup yields CDR1 SGHNT and CDR2 YYREEE (reference sequence). The CDR3 runs to 14 residues. CDR3 in amino acids: CASSRGTGSYEQYF. The CDR3 nucleotides are TGTGCCAGCAGCCGCGGGACAGGGTCCTACGAGCAGTACTTC.

The chain employs TRBV30 and TRBJ2-3, with D tentatively TRBD2 (5 bases). The CDR3 has 14 residues. V was clipped by 3 bases and J by 5 bases, with 15 bases between them. Germline loops: CDR1 GTSNPN, CDR2 SVGIG (reference sequence). The CDR3 sequence is CAWSRGAKRDTQYF. CDR3 coding DNA: TGTGCCTGGAGCCGGGGTGCCAAGAGAGATACGCAGTATTTT.

The rearrangement uses TRBV19 and TRBJ1-4; 9 nucleotides line up with TRBD1. The CDR3 sequence is 18 residues long. Unmatched junction bases numbered 12, after V lost 3 bases and J lost 4 bases. Germline values: CDR1 LNHDA, CDR2 SQIVND (reference sequence). CDR3 bases: TGTGCCAGTAGTATGGCGGGTCGGGACAGGGACCTTAATGAAAAACTGTTTTTT. Its protein is CASSMAGRDRDLNEKLFF.

The chain joins TRBV6-5 to TRBJ2-1; D unclear. CDR3 length equals 15 residues. Trimming took 7 bases from V and 0 from J, leaving 13 bases between them. The germline V gene encodes CDR1 MNHEY and CDR2 SVGAGI. CDR3 coding DNA: TGTGCCAGCACCCGCGCAGGATCCTCCTACAATGAGCAGTTCTTC. Encoded protein: CASTRAGSSYNEQFF.

This sequence joins TRBV5-4 and TRBJ1-2; no definite D call. Deletions cut 4 bases from V and 2 bases from J, with 12 bases between. The CDR3 has 14 residues. CDR1 is SGHNT and CDR2 is YYREEE in the germline V gene (reference sequence). The CDR3 DNA reads TGTGCCAGCAGCGCCTCGGGTCGGAACTATGGCTACACCTTC. Translating gives CASSASGRNYGYTF. Full variable domain (remainder filled in from reference TRBV5-4 and TRBJ1-2): ETGVTQSPTHLIKTRGQQVTLRCSSQSGHNTVSWYQQALGQGPQFIFQYYREEENGRGNFPPRFSGLQFPNYSSELNVNALELDDSALYLCASSASGRNYGYTFGSGTRLTVV.

The rearrangement joins TRBV29-1 to TRBJ2-1; TRBD2 might be the D (6 bases). Trimming pared 6 bases from V and 4 bases from J, leaving 13 bases between. The CDR3 is 13 amino acids. The germline gives CDR1 SQVTM, CDR2 ANQGSEA. The CDR3 DNA reads as TGCAGCGTCCACCGGGACTCGTACAATGAGCAGTTCTTC. This encodes CSVHRDSYNEQFF.

The genes are TRBV18 and TRBJ2-3, with 9 bases identical to TRBD2. CDR1 and CDR2 (germline): KGHSH, LQKENI. J lost 13 bases, V lost 3 bases, and 5 bases had no gene match. The CDR3 contains 12 residues. The CDR3 region is CASSPIAGEEYF. The DNA for the CDR3 is TGTGCCAGCTCACCGATAGCGGGAGAAGAGTATTTT.

V usage is TRBV28 and J usage is TRBJ2-7; 11 nucleotides agree with TRBD2. The junction had 5 bases not matched to a gene; V was cut back by 5 bases and J by 2 bases. CDR1 is MDHEN, CDR2 SYDVKM, per germline. This CDR3 has 15 amino acids. CDR3 in DNA: TGTGCCAGCAGTCCGGGGACTAGCGGTACCTACGAGCAGTACTTC. Protein product: CASSPGTSGTYEQYF.

As DNA, the CDR3 is TGTGCCAGCAGCTTTCGGGTAGCGGGAAGCACAGATACGCAGTATTTT. Translation gives CASSFRVAGSTDTQYF. The chain combines TRBV5-4 with TRBJ2-3; TRBD2 agrees at 8 bases. The V gene end was trimmed by 2 bases and the J gene end by 0 bases; junction bases not matched to a gene: 5. There are 16 residues in the CDR3. Germline CDR1 and CDR2: SGHNT and YYREEE (reference sequence).

The chain links TRBV5-1 to TRBJ1-1; 8 positions match TRBD1. Unmatched junction bases numbered 15, after V lost 3 bases and J lost 11 bases. Germline CDR1 is SGHRS and CDR2 is YFSETQ. The CDR3 length is 15 residues. The CDR3 coding sequence is TGCGCCAGCAGCTCTAGTGAGGACAGGGCAGGCGGGGCTTTCTTT. Amino acids: CASSSSEDRAGGAFF.

The V and J genes are TRBV28 and TRBJ2-2, with D perhaps matching TRBD1 (5 bases). V gave up 3 bases and J gave up 1 base, with 12 bases separating them. The length of the CDR3 is 16 residues. Germline V CDR1 and CDR2: MDHEN, SYDVKM. This CDR3 is CASSFKRTRNTGELFF. The CDR3 DNA sequence: TGTGCCAGCAGTTTTAAAAGGACAAGGAACACCGGGGAGCTGTTTTTT.

The gene calls are TRBV29-1 and TRBJ2-5, with 8 bases fitting TRBD1. The CDR3 is 13 amino acids. Germline CDR1 SQVTM, CDR2 ANQGSEA. V shed 4 bases, J shed 5 bases, and the junction held 6 bases outside the gene matches. The CDR3 reads CSVAPGGGETQYF. CDR3 in DNA: TGCAGCGTTGCGCCAGGGGGCGGTGAGACCCAGTACTTC.

The rearrangement links TRBV7-6 to TRBJ2-5; TRBD2 might be the D (5 bases). Trimming stripped 2 bases from V and 5 bases from J, with 9 bases between. Germline V gene data show CDR1 as SGHVS and CDR2 as FNYEAQ. The CDR3 is made up of 13 amino acids. In nucleotides, the CDR3 is TGTGCCAGCAGCTTATTGCGGAGGGAGACCCAGTACTTC. Residues: CASSLLRRETQYF.

The chain has TRBV18 and TRBJ1-2; the D gene is possibly TRBD1 (6 bases). The CDR3 length is 13 residues. The germline V gene has CDR1 KGHSH and CDR2 LQKENI. V dropped 6 bases and J dropped 1 base, with 9 bases sitting between them. CDR3 sequence (DNA): TGTGCCAGCTCTGACAGGAGTAACTATGGCTACACCTTC. Its protein is CASSDRSNYGYTF. Combining the CDR3 with reference TRBV18 and TRBJ1-2 gives the whole variable domain NAGVMQNPRHLVRRRGQEARLRCSPMKGHSHVYWYRQLPEEGLKFMVYLQKENIIDESGMPKERFSAEFPKEGPSILRIQQVVRGDSAAYFCASSDRSNYGYTFGSGTRLTVV.

The V call is TRBV7-2, the J call TRBJ2-3, with D perhaps TRBD2 (6 bases). The CDR3 loop spans 15 amino acids. Germline V gene lookup returns CDR1 SGHTA and CDR2 FQGNSA. Trimming pared 5 bases from V and 1 base from J, leaving 13 bases between. The CDR3 reads CASSDGTPGTDTQYF. The CDR3 nucleotides are TGTGCCAGCAGCGACGGGACTCCAGGCACAGATACGCAGTATTTT.

V gene TRBV6-1 combines with J gene TRBJ1-2; D not resolved. There are 13 residues in the CDR3. Germline-derived CDR1 and CDR2 are MNHNS and SASEGT. V was cut by 0 bases and J by 8 bases, with 10 bases left in between. The CDR3 spells CASSEAGKRGYTF. As DNA, the CDR3 is TGTGCCAGCAGTGAAGCAGGGAAGCGGGGCTACACCTTC.

This chain links TRBV19 with TRBJ2-6; D remains unclear. The length of the CDR3 is 13 residues. Germline V gene sequence: CDR1 LNHDA, CDR2 SQIVND (reference sequence). With 7 bases removed from V and 1 base from J, the gap between germline ends came to 5 bases. The CDR3, as DNA: TGTGCCAGTACTCTGTCTGGGGCCAACGTCCTGACTTTC. This codes for CASTLSGANVLTF.

V is TRBV7-3 and J is TRBJ2-3, with 8 bases aligning to TRBD1. This CDR3 has 16 amino acids. Trimming at V came to 1 base and at J to 2 bases, leaving 5 bases not matched to a gene. Germline V CDR1 and CDR2: SGHTA, FQGTGA. The CDR3 DNA sequence: TGTGCCAGCAGCTTAAAGGGACAGGCCATCACAGATACGCAGTATTTT. Amino acids: CASSLKGQAITDTQYF.

The chain couples TRBV6-5 to TRBJ2-2; 7 nucleotides align to TRBD2. Trimming cost V 4 bases and J 7 bases; bases outside gene matches: 12. Germline V gives CDR1 MNHEY, CDR2 SVGAGI. The CDR3 covers 16 residues. The CDR3 region has the DNA TGTGCCAGCAGTTTCAGGGTTGCGGGAGACGTCGGGGAGCTGTTTTTT. Protein product: CASSFRVAGDVGELFF.

The gene calls are TRBV7-9 and TRBJ2-5, with D tentatively TRBD1 (5 bases). Germline CDR1 reads SEHNR; CDR2 reads FQNEAQ (reference sequence). This CDR3 contains 14 residues. V gave up 4 bases and J gave up 3 bases, with 12 bases separating them. The CDR3 DNA is TGTGCCAGCAGCTCCATGGGGCTCGAAGAGACCCAGTACTTC. It translates to CASSSMGLEETQYF.

This chain's CDR3 is CASSLYAGGSGYEQYF. CDR3 DNA sequence: TGTGCCAGCAGCTTATACGCGGGAGGATCGGGGTACGAGCAGTACTTC. The chain joins TRBV7-2 to TRBJ2-7, with 8 bases lining up with TRBD2. The CDR3 covers 16 residues. V lost 2 bases, J lost 4 bases, and 10 bases stayed unmatched. Germline CDR1 SGHTA, CDR2 FQGNSA. Full variable domain (rest looked up from reference TRBV7-2 and TRBJ2-7): GAGVSQSPSNKVTEKGKDVELRCDPISGHTALYWYRQSLGQGLEFLIYFQGNSAPDKSGLPSDRFSAERTGGSVSTLTIQRTQQEDSAVYLCASSLYAGGSGYEQYFGPGTRLTVT.

This CDR3 is CASSDLAGVGTDTQYF. Here the CDR3 DNA reads TGTGCCAGTAGTGATCTAGCGGGAGTCGGCACAGATACGCAGTATTTT. This chain joins TRBV19 and TRBJ2-3, with TRBD2 matching over 10 bases. The V gene end was trimmed by 5 bases and the J gene end by 1 base; junction bases not matched to a gene: 6. Germline lookup yields CDR1 LNHDA and CDR2 SQIVND (reference sequence). There are 16 residues in the CDR3. Based on the CDR3 plus reference TRBV19 and TRBJ2-3, the full variable domain is DGGITQSPKYLFRKEGQNVTLSCEQNLNHDAMYWYRQDPGQGLRLIYYSQIVNDFQKGDIAEGYSVSREKKESFPLTVTSAQKNPTAFYLCASSDLAGVGTDTQYFGPGTRLTVL.

J is TRBJ2-7 and V is TRBV5-1; 9 bases agree with TRBD2. The CDR3 sequence is 14 residues long. Unmatched junction bases numbered 12, after V lost 7 bases and J lost 7 bases. Germline lookup yields CDR1 SGHRS and CDR2 YFSETQ. The CDR3 sequence is CASWREGVSREQYF. The CDR3 nucleotides are TGCGCCAGCTGGCGGGAGGGCGTCTCACGTGAGCAGTACTTC. Filled out from reference TRBV5-1 and TRBJ2-7, the complete variable domain reads KAGVTQTPRYLIKTRGQQVTLSCSPISGHRSVSWYQQTPGQGLQFLFEYFSETQRNKGNFPGRFSGRQFSNSRSEMNVSTLELGDSALYLCASWREGVSREQYFGPGTRLTVT.

The chain couples TRBV5-1 to TRBJ1-3; the D gene is possibly TRBD1 (5 bases). This CDR3 is built from 15 residues. The germline V and J ends were trimmed by 3 bases and 0 bases, with 10 bases remaining between them. Germline CDR1 and CDR2: SGHRS and YFSETQ. CDR3 coding DNA: TGCGCCAGCAGCTACGGCGGGGCCTCTGGAAACACCATATATTTT. Its translation is CASSYGGASGNTIYF. Full variable domain (outside the CDR3, taken from reference TRBV5-1 and TRBJ1-3): KAGVTQTPRYLIKTRGQQVTLSCSPISGHRSVSWYQQTPGQGLQFLFEYFSETQRNKGNFPGRFSGRQFSNSRSEMNVSTLELGDSALYLCASSYGGASGNTIYFGEGSWLTVV.

The chain employs TRBV4-1 and TRBJ1-5; D is unresolved. Germline CDR1 MGHRA, CDR2 YSYEKL. Trimming took 1 base from V and 4 from J, leaving 11 bases between them. This CDR3 contains 15 residues. CDR3 protein: CASSQAPLVNQPQHF. DNA for the CDR3: TGCGCCAGCAGCCAAGCCCCCCTCGTAAATCAGCCCCAGCATTTT.

V gene TRBV5-6 combines with J gene TRBJ2-5; TRBD2 matches at 8 bases. The CDR3 covers 17 residues. The germline CDR1 and CDR2 sequences are SGHDT and YYEEEE. Germline trimming cut 7 bases from V and 2 bases from J; bases unmatched to any gene: 16. For the CDR3, the DNA is TGTGCCAGCCGCGATTACCTACGGGAGGGCCAGCAAGAGACCCAGTACTTC. The encoded protein is CASRDYLREGQQETQYF.

The rearrangement joins TRBV7-6 to TRBJ2-7, with a weak D call TRBD2 (5 bases). The germline gives CDR1 SGHVS, CDR2 FNYEAQ. The CDR3 totals 13 residues. Trimming shortened V by 3 bases and J by 4 bases, and 10 bases separated the two germline ends. CDR3 bases: TGTGCCAGCAGCTTGGCGGAGGAGTACGAGCAGTACTTC. This codes for CASSLAEEYEQYF.